The 23 T cell receptor beta chains presented below share a single source sample, sequenced in a study of T cells in Graves' hyperthyroidism and ophthalmopathy. Researchers amplified the TCR beta CDR3 regions from RNA transcripts. When the TCR CDR3 underwent first-round RT-PCR, the HTBI primer set was used. Each CDR3 protein gets one entry after TCRdb re-called the multiplex PCR reads with MiXCR. The sample includes a few hundred thousand distinct CDR3 sequences, around 42% of them seen just once. Material: peripheral blood or thyroid tissue (not recorded which). The receptors derive from a woman aged 18-29 years with Graves' hyperthyroidism.

The chain is built from TRBV7-9 and TRBJ1-1; TRBD1 is a possible D gene (6 bases). Germline loops: CDR1 SEHNR, CDR2 FQNEAQ (reference sequence). The CDR3 runs to 15 residues. Trimming took off 3 bases at V and 0 bases at J, with 11 bases between the two ends. This CDR3 reads CASSFYGGMNTEAFF. The CDR3 DNA is TGTGCCAGCAGCTTTTACGGGGGCATGAACACTGAAGCTTTCTTT. The variable domain in full, with the rest retrieved from reference TRBV7-9 and TRBJ1-1, is DTGVSQNPRHKITKRGQNVTFRCDPISEHNRLYWYRQTLGQGPEFLTYFQNEAQLEKSRLLSDRFSAERPKGSFSTLEIQRTEQGDSAMYLCASSFYGGMNTEAFFGQGTRLTVV.

This clonotype appeared a few times. V and J are TRBV4-2 and TRBJ1-1; unclear D gene. V was cut by 1 base and J by 7 bases, with 13 bases left in between. The CDR3 has 14 residues. The germline V gene has CDR1 LGHNA and CDR2 YNFKEQ. The CDR3 nucleotides are TGTGCCAGCAGCCAAGTAAGTCCGCGGAATGAAGCTTTCTTT. Translation gives CASSQVSPRNEAFF.

This clonotype was detected many times. V gene TRBV5-4 combines with J gene TRBJ1-1, with a weak D call TRBD1 (6 bases). This CDR3 has 15 residues. Germline CDR1 and CDR2: SGHNT and YYREEE (reference sequence). Trimming cost V 3 bases and J 4 bases, with 16 bases left between them. The CDR3 region has the DNA TGTGCCAGCAGCTCCCGGACAGCGGGCAGCACTGAAGCTTTCTTT. Protein sequence: CASSSRTAGSTEAFF. Looking up the rest from reference TRBV5-4 and TRBJ1-1 gives the full variable domain: ETGVTQSPTHLIKTRGQQVTLRCSSQSGHNTVSWYQQALGQGPQFIFQYYREEENGRGNFPPRFSGLQFPNYSSELNVNALELDDSALYLCASSSRTAGSTEAFFGQGTRLTVV.

This chain joins TRBV25-1 and TRBJ2-7; D unclear. The DNA end is more similar to TRBJ2-1, so the J call may be wrong. This CDR3 has 15 residues. Germline values: CDR1 MGHDK, CDR2 SYGVNS. The CDR3 spells CASSEYWAGGGEQFF. The CDR3 DNA sequence: TGTGCCAGCAGTGAATATTGGGCAGGCGGTGGTGAGCAGTTCTTC.

The chain employs TRBV29-1 and TRBJ2-5, with D perhaps being TRBD1 or TRBD2 (5 bases each). The CDR3 runs to 13 residues. CDR1 is SQVTM, CDR2 ANQGSEA, per germline. CDR3: CSASMAGRETQYF. In DNA form, the CDR3 reads TGCAGTGCTAGTATGGCAGGGAGAGAGACCCAGTACTTC.

V usage is TRBV29-1 and J usage is TRBJ1-2; D call uncertain. Germline V gene lookup returns CDR1 SQVTM and CDR2 ANQGSEA. The CDR3 is 13 amino acids. This CDR3 reads CRPRNFANYGYTF. CDR3 bases: TGCAGGCCTAGAAACTTCGCTAACTATGGCTACACCTTC.

This chain connects TRBV29-1 to TRBJ1-1; D is perhaps TRBD1 (5 bases). The germline V gene has CDR1 SQVTM and CDR2 ANQGSEA. The germline V and J ends were trimmed by 2 bases and 14 bases, with 21 bases remaining between them. This CDR3 has 13 residues. The CDR3 protein is CSVEFLGGGEQFF. The CDR3 DNA sequence: TGCAGCGTTGAATTTCTGGGGGGGGGTGAGCAGTTCTTT.

The sample holds a few counts of this clonotype. The chain recombines TRBV7-2 with TRBJ2-7; D gene unclear. CDR3 length equals 16 residues. Trimming left V 2 bases short and J 2 bases short, with 16 bases between. From germline, CDR1 is SGHTA and CDR2 FQGNSA. The CDR3 DNA is TGTGCCAGCAGCTTATACCAGAACGGAATACCCTACGAGCAGTACTTC. Its translation: CASSLYQNGIPYEQYF.

This clonotype was seen many times. This chain connects TRBV29-1 to TRBJ2-5, with a weak D call TRBD2 (5 bases). The germline CDR1 and CDR2 sequences are SQVTM and ANQGSEA. CDR3 length equals 13 residues. Trimming pared 7 bases from V and 1 base from J, leaving 13 bases between. The CDR3, as DNA: TGCAGCGCCGCGGGCTGGTCCCAAGAGACCCAGTACTTC. This encodes CSAAGWSQETQYF. Full variable domain (outside the CDR3, taken from reference TRBV29-1 and TRBJ2-5): SAVISQKPSRDICQRGTSLTIQCQVDSQVTMMFWYRQQPGQSLTLIATANQGSEATYESGFVIDKFPISRPNLTFSTLTVSNMSPEDSSIYLCSAAGWSQETQYFGPGTRLLVL.

The J gene is TRBJ2-5, the V gene TRBV7-9; D may be TRBD1 (5 bases). V was trimmed by 3 bases and J by 7 bases, leaving 15 bases between them. The CDR3 contains 14 residues. The V gene's germline CDR1 is SEHNR and CDR2 FQNEAQ (reference sequence). CDR3 amino acids: CASSLVGEAPTQYF. The CDR3 bases are TGTGCCAGCAGCTTGGTAGGGGAAGCACCGACCCAGTACTTC.

This clonotype was seen repeatedly, ten times or more. V usage is TRBV6-6 and J usage is TRBJ2-7; D not certain. The CDR3 covers 12 residues. Germline CDR1 MNHNY, CDR2 SVGAGI (reference sequence). V lost 0 bases, J lost 4 bases, and 4 bases lay in between. CDR3 DNA sequence: TGTGCCAGCAGTTACTCATTTTACGAGCAGTACTTC. It encodes CASSYSFYEQYF.

This clonotype was seen many times. This rearrangement joins TRBV28 to TRBJ2-5; perhaps TRBD2 as D (5 bases). Germline V gives CDR1 MDHEN, CDR2 SYDVKM. The CDR3 is made up of 14 amino acids. Deletions cut 3 bases from V and 5 bases from J, with 13 bases between. The CDR3 nucleotides are TGTGCCAGCAGTTTCGAGGGTAGGGTGGAGACCCAGTACTTC. It specifies CASSFEGRVETQYF. The full variable domain, completed using reference TRBV28 and TRBJ2-5, is DVKVTQSSRYLVKRTGEKVFLECVQDMDHENMFWYRQDPGLGLRLIYFSYDVKMKEKGDIPEGYSVSREKKERFSLILESASTNQTSMYLCASSFEGRVETQYFGPGTRLLVL.

This clonotype was picked up one time. This sequence joins TRBV30 and TRBJ2-7, with D unresolved. This CDR3 has 15 residues. The germline V gene encodes CDR1 GTSNPN and CDR2 SVGIG (reference sequence). V was clipped by 0 bases and J by 0 bases, with 12 bases between them. The CDR3 sequence is CAWSVGWGSSYEQYF. The DNA of the CDR3 is TGTGCCTGGAGTGTAGGTTGGGGTTCCTCCTACGAGCAGTACTTC.

Details on this clonotype: The final CDR3 position lacks the conserved phenylalanine or tryptophan, pointing to a likely read error. It is unclear where the CDR3 begins or ends on the DNA, so no DNA is shown, and the CDR3 is as TCRdb lists it. The chain joins TRBV29-1 to TRBJ1-5; the DNA was not compared with TRBD1, the D call given in the table. The CDR3 is 8 residues long, counting both termini. Germline assignment: CDR1 SQVTM and CDR2 ANQGSEA. The CDR3 sequence: CSAGTGVN.

This clonotype was picked up many times. This sequence joins TRBV29-1 and TRBJ2-7; 8 bases agree with TRBD1. The germline gives CDR1 SQVTM, CDR2 ANQGSEA. Unmatched junction bases numbered 7, after V lost 6 bases and J lost 3 bases. The CDR3 is 13 amino acids. CDR3: CSVTGGWNYEQYF. The CDR3 DNA is TGCAGCGTCACAGGGGGTTGGAACTACGAGCAGTACTTC.

This clonotype came up many times. This rearrangement joins TRBV10-3 to TRBJ2-7, with a possible D match to TRBD1 (6 bases). V was shortened by 3 bases and J by 3 bases, with 9 bases between the two germline ends. This CDR3 region has 13 residues. Germline assignment: CDR1 ENHRY and CDR2 SYGVKD. The CDR3: CAISDPTGYEQYF. CDR3 sequence (DNA): TGTGCCATCAGTGATCCGACAGGCTACGAGCAGTACTTC.

This sequence joins TRBV29-1 and TRBJ2-7; no reliable D call. CDR1 SQVTM and CDR2 ANQGSEA come from the germline V gene. The ends were cut back, 0 bases at V and 3 bases at J, with 15 bases in the middle. CDR3 length: 15 amino acids. CDR3 sequence: CSVEEGFSTYYEQYF. CDR3 nucleotides: TGCAGCGTTGAAGAAGGGTTCTCCACGTACTACGAGCAGTACTTC.

This clonotype was detected many times. The rearrangement uses TRBV7-9 and TRBJ1-2; maybe TRBD1 (6 bases). CDR1 is SEHNR and CDR2 is FQNEAQ in the germline V gene (reference sequence). With 6 bases removed from V and 0 bases from J, the gap between germline ends came to 14 bases. CDR3 length: 15 residues. The CDR3 region is CASRRSQGTNYGYTF. The DNA for the CDR3 is TGTGCCAGCAGGCGGTCACAGGGCACTAACTATGGCTACACCTTC.

This clonotype was seen at least ten times. The chain's CDR3 is CASSVSYTGELFF. CDR3 sequence (DNA): TGTGCCAGCTCCGTTTCTTACACCGGGGAGCTGTTTTTT. The chain is built from TRBV7-3 and TRBJ2-2; D call uncertain. CDR1 is SGHTA and CDR2 is FQGTGA in the germline V gene. The CDR3 spans 13 residues. V was clipped by 8 bases and J by 3 bases, with 10 bases between them. Full variable domain (missing parts from reference TRBV7-3 and TRBJ2-2): GAGVSQTPSNKVTEKGKYVELRCDPISGHTALYWYRQSLGQGPEFLIYFQGTGAADDSGLPNDRFFAVRPEGSVSTLKIQRTERGDSAVYLCASSVSYTGELFFGEGSRLTVL.

The chain couples TRBV3-1 to TRBJ1-3; D is unclear. The CDR3 has 12 residues. Trimming stripped 3 bases from V and 7 bases from J, with 7 bases between. Germline CDR1 and CDR2: LGHDT and YNNKEL (reference sequence). Written as DNA, the CDR3 is TGTGCCAGCAGCCAGGGATTCAACACCATATATTTT. Its protein product is CASSQGFNTIYF.

The CDR3 bases are TGTGCCAGCAAGGGGCAGCCCCAGCATTTT. Protein sequence: CASKGQPQHF. The J gene is TRBJ1-5, the V gene TRBV7-3; D possibly corresponds to TRBD1 (5 bases). The CDR3 sequence is 10 residues long. The V gene lost 7 bases and the J gene lost 7 bases, with 5 bases spanning the gap. The germline V gene has CDR1 SGHTA and CDR2 FQGTGA.

Note on this clonotype: A much larger clone lies a single base off, so this may be a read error. The chain is built from TRBV30 and TRBJ1-2; D is ambiguous. The V gene's germline CDR1 is GTSNPN and CDR2 SVGIG (reference sequence). The CDR3 consists of 11 residues. V was clipped by 8 bases and J by 9 bases, with 16 bases between them. The CDR3 coding sequence is TGTGCCGGGTGCTGTGCCCCTAGCTACACCTTC. This gives the protein CAGCCAPSYTF.

The chain links TRBV19 to TRBJ1-1; D not certain. This CDR3 has 12 amino acids. V gave up 1 base and J gave up 10 bases, with 10 bases separating them. CDR1 LNHDA and CDR2 SQIVND come from the germline V gene (reference sequence). CDR3 bases: TGTGCCAGTAGTATAGGACCCGTCGGAGCTTTCTTT. Its translation: CASSIGPVGAFF.